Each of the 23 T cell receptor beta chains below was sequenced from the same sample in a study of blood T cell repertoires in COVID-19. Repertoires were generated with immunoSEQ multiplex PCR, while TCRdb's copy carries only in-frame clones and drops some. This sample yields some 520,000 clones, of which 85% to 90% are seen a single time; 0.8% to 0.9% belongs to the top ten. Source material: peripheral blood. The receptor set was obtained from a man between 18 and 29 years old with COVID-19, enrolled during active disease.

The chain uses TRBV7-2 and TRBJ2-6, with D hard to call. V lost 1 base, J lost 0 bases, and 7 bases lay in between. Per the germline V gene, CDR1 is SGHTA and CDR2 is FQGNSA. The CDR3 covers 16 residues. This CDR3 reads CASSLVATSGANVLTF. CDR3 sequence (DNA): TGTGCCAGCAGCTTAGTAGCCACCTCTGGGGCCAACGTCCTGACTTTC.

CDR3 DNA: TGTGCCAGCAGCAAAGTGTCCCTAGCGGGCACAGATACGCAGTATTTT. Amino acid sequence: CASSKVSLAGTDTQYF. The chain is built from TRBV21-1 and TRBJ2-3; whether TRBD2, the table's D call, matches the DNA was not checked. TRBV21-1 is deemed a pseudogene. This CDR3 spans 16 amino acids.

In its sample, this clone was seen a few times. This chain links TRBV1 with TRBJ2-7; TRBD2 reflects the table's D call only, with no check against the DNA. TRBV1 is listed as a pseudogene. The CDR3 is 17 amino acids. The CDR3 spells CTSSPNTPERHPYEQYF. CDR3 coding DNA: TGCACCAGCAGCCCAAATACCCCCGAGCGTCACCCCTACGAGCAGTACTTC.

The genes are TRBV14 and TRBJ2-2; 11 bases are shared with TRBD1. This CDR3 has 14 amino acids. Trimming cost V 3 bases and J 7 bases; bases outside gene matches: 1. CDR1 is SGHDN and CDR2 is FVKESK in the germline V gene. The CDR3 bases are TGTGCCAGCAGCCAGGACAGGGGGCGCGGGGAGCTGTTTTTT. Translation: CASSQDRGRGELFF.

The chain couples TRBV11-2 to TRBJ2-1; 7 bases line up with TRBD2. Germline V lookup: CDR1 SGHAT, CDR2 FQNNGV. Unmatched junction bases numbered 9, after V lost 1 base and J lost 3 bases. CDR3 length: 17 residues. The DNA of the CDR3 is TGTGCCAGCAGCTTAGCCTTCGGCGGGAGAGTCTACAATGAGCAGTTCTTC. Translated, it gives CASSLAFGGRVYNEQFF.

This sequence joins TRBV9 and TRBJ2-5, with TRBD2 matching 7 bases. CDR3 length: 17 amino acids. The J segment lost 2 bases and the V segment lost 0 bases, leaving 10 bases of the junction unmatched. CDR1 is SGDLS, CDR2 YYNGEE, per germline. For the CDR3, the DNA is TGTGCCAGCAGCGTAGGGGAGGGCCCGCCTACGCAAGAGACCCAGTACTTC. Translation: CASSVGEGPPTQETQYF.

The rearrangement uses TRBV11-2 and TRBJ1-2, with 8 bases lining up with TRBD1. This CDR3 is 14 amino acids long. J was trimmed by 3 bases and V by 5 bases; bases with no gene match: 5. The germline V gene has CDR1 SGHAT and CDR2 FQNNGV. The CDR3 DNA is TGTGCCAGCAGCCGTGGACAGGGTGACTATGGCTACACCTTC. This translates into CASSRGQGDYGYTF.

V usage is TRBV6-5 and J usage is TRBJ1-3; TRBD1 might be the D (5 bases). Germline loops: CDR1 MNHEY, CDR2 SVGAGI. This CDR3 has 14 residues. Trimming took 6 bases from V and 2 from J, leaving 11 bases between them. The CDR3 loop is CASRRDSTGNTIYF. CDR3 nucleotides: TGTGCCAGCAGACGAGACAGCACTGGAAACACCATATATTTT.

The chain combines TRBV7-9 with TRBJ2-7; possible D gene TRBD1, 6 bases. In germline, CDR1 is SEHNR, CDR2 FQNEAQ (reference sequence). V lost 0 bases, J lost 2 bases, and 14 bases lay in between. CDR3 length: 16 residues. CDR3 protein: CASSLALQGLPYEQYF. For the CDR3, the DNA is TGTGCCAGCAGCTTAGCCTTACAGGGTTTGCCCTACGAGCAGTACTTC.

This chain's CDR3 is CASSEILANTEAFF. The CDR3 DNA is TGTGCCAGCAGTGAAATTCTAGCGAACACTGAAGCTTTCTTT. J is TRBJ1-1 and V is TRBV6-1, with no clear D. The CDR3 covers 14 residues. Looked up from germline, CDR1 is MNHNS and CDR2 is SASEGT. V was cut by 2 bases and J by 1 base, with 8 bases left in between.

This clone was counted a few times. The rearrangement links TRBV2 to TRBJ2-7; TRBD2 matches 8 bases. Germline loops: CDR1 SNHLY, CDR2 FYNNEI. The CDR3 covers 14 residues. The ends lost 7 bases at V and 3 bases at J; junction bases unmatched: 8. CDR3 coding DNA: TGTGCCAGCAACCCCAGCGGGGGTGGCTACGAGCAGTACTTC. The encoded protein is CASNPSGGGYEQYF.

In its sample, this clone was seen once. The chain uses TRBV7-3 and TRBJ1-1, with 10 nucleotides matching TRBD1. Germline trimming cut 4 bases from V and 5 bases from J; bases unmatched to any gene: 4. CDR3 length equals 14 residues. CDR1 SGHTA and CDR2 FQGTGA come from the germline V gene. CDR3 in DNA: TGTGCCAGCAGCTCGCTGGGACAGGGGACTGAAGCTTTCTTT. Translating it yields CASSSLGQGTEAFF.

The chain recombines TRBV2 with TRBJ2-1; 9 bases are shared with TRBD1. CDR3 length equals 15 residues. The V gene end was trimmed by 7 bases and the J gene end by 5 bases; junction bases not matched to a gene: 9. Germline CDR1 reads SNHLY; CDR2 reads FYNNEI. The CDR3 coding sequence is TGTGCCAGCATGGGGGGACAGGGAGTTAACAATGAGCAGTTCTTC. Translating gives CASMGGQGVNNEQFF.

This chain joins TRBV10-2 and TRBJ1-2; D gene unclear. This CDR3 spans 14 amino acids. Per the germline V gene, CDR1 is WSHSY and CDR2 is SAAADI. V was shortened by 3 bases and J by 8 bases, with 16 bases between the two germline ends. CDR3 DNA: TGCGCCAGCAGTGATACGCGGGTTCTAAGGGGCTACACCTTC. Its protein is CASSDTRVLRGYTF.

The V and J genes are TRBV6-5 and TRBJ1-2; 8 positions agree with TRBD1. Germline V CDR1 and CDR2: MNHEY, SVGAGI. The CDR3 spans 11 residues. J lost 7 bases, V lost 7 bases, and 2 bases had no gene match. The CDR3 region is CASKTGVGYTF. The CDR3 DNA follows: TGTGCCAGCAAGACAGGGGTTGGCTACACCTTC.

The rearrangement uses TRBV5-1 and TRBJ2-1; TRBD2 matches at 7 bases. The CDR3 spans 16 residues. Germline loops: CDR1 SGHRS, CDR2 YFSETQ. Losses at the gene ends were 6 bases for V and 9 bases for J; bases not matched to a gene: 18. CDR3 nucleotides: TGCGCCAGCAACTCGGGCAAGGGGCGGGAGCGTATTGAGCAGTTCTTC. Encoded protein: CASNSGKGRERIEQFF.

The CDR3 protein is CAISSGTGVSKGNQPQHF. The CDR3 DNA reads TGTGCCATCAGCTCCGGGACAGGGGTGTCAAAAGGCAATCAGCCCCAGCATTTT. The chain recombines TRBV10-3 with TRBJ1-5; TRBD1 matches at 10 bases. V lost 6 bases, J lost 2 bases, and 13 bases stayed unmatched. The CDR3 length is 18 residues. Per germline, CDR1 ENHRY and CDR2 SYGVKD.

CDR3 nucleotides: TGTGCCAGCAGCCATCAGGCTTACAATGAGCAGTTCTTC. Translation gives CASSHQAYNEQFF. The chain recombines TRBV14 with TRBJ2-1, with D hard to call. Between the trimmed V and J ends, which lost 3 bases and 4 bases, there was a span of 7 bases. CDR1 is SGHDN, CDR2 FVKESK, per germline. The CDR3 runs 13 residues.

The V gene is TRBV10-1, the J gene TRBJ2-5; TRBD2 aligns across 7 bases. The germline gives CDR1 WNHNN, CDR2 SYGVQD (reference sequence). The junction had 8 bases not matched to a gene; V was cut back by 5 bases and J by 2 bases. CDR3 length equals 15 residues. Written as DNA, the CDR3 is TGCGCCAGCAGTCGGCGGGCGGGAGCGCAAGAGACCCAGTACTTC. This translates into CASSRRAGAQETQYF.

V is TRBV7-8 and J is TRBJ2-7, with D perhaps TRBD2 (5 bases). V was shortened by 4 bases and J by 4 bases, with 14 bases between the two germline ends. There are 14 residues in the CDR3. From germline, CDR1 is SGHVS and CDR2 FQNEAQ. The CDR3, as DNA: TGTGCCAGCAGCTGGCCTAGCCTGGGTTACGAGCAGTACTTC. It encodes CASSWPSLGYEQYF.

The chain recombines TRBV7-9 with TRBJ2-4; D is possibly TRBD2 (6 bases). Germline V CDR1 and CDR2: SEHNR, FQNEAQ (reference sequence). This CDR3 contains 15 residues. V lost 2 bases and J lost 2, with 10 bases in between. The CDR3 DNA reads TGTGCCAGCAGCTTACGGCGGGACTCCAAAAACATTCAGTACTTC. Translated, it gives CASSLRRDSKNIQYF.

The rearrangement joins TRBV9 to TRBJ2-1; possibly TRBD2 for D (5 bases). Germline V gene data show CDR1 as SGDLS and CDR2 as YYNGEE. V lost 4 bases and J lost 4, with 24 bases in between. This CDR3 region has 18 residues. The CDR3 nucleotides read TGTGCCAGCAGCCCCAGGCTGGGCGGACTGCCTAGGTACAATGAGCAGTTCTTC. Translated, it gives CASSPRLGGLPRYNEQFF.

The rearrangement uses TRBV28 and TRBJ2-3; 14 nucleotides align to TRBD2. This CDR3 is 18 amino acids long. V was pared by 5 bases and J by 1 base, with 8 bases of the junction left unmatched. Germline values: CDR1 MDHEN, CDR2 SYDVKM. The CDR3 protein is CASSPPPGLAGGTDTQYF. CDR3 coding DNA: TGTGCCAGCAGTCCCCCCCCGGGACTAGCGGGAGGCACAGATACGCAGTATTTT.